The rows below give T cell receptor beta chains drawn from one sample of a study of blood T cell repertoires in COVID-19. Profiled with immunoSEQ multiplex PCR; TCRdb holds only in-frame clones, not every one. There are fewer than 200,000 clones in the sample; about 90% occur only once, and roughly 9% lies in the top ten. The specimen sequenced was PBMCs or T cells enriched from blood (not recorded which). The receptors were gathered from a young woman who had recovered from COVID-19. CDR3s include the opening cysteine and the closing phenylalanine or tryptophan. D genes are given only for firm matches. Clone size is stated in some rows and not others, as once, few, many or a class when expanded.

size	D	V	J	length	CDR3	DNA
NA	NA	TRBV19	TRBJ1-1	13	CASRDRMNTEAFF	TGTGCCAGCAGGGATCGGATGAACACTGAAGCTTTCTTT
NA	NA	TRBV12-2	TRBJ1-4	20	CASRPYERARVGSRGEKLFF	TGTGCAAGTCGCCCTTACGAAAGGGCCAGGGTCGGGAGCCGAGGAGAAAAACTGTTTTTT
few	NA	TRBV5-1	TRBJ2-7	15	CASSPGQLKIYEQYF	TGCGCCAGCAGCCCCGGACAGCTCAAAATCTACGAGCAGTACTTC
NA	NA	TRBV9	TRBJ2-2	15	CASSVGGFNTGELFF	TGTGCCAGCAGCGTAGGAGGCTTCAACACCGGGGAGCTGTTTTTT
NA	NA	TRBV4-1	TRBJ1-1	15	CASSQPDRTNTEAFF	TGCGCCAGCAGCCAGCCAGACAGGACTAACACTGAAGCTTTCTTT
NA	NA	TRBV5-4	TRBJ2-7	14	CASSVGGAGYEQYF	TGTGCCAGCAGCGTTGGGGGGGCCGGCTACGAGCAGTACTTC
NA	NA	TRBV6-5	TRBJ1-2	13	CASRQGLNYGYTF	TGTGCCAGCAGGCAGGGTCTTAACTATGGCTACACCTTC
NA	NA	TRBV6-4	TRBJ2-7	11	CASSAASEQYF	TGTGCCAGCAGTGCAGCGAGCGAGCAGTACTTC
few	NA	TRBV7-2	TRBJ2-2	16	CASRQTDRANTGELFF	TGTGCCAGCAGGCAGACAGATCGGGCGAACACCGGGGAGCTGTTTTTT
NA	NA	TRBV7-2	TRBJ1-2	14	CASSLGSGNYGYTF	TGTGCCAGCAGCTTAGGGTCAGGGAACTATGGCTACACCTTC